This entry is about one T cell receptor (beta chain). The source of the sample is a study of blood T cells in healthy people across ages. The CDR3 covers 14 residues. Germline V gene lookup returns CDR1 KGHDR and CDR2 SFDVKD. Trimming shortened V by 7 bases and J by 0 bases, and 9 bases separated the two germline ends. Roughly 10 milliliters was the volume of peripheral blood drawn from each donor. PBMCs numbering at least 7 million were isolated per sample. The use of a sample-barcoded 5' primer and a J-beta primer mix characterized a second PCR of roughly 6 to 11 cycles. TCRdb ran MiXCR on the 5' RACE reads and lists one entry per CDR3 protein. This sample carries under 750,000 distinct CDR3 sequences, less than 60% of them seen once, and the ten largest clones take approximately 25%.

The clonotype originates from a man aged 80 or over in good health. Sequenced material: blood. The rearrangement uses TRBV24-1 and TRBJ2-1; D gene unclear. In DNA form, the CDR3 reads TGTGCCACCAGCAAAACTGGCTCCTACAATGAGCAGTTCTTC. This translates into CATSKTGSYNEQFF.